The next 15 T cell receptor beta chains were all read from a single sample in a study of T cell repertoires in cytomegalovirus infection. From the reads, TCRdb called clonotypes with MiXCR, one entry per CDR3 protein. Among approximately 120,000 distinct CDR3 sequences listed, about 32% were seen once. These receptors are not linked to any known antigen. The input for sequencing was CD8+ T cells from cultured PBMCs, taken from culture after CMV antigen stimulation. The receptors shown here come from a human donor in good health (CMV status not recorded). Some clones in this sample may be carry-over from other donors' samples.

As regards this clonotype: A single base separates this from a much larger clone, so it may be a read error. CDR3 coding DNA: TGTGCCAGCTCGCCCGGGGAGGGCTACAATGAGCTGTTCTTC. Translation: CASSPGEGYNELFF. The chain is built from TRBV5-6 and TRBJ2-1, with 7 bases lining up with TRBD2. Germline CDR1 reads SGHDT; CDR2 reads YYEEEE. The CDR3 extends over 14 amino acids.

This clonotype was seen a handful of times. This chain joins TRBV15 and TRBJ1-5, with D possibly being TRBD1 (5 bases). In germline, CDR1 is LNHNV, CDR2 YYDKDF (reference sequence). The CDR3 has 14 residues. V lost 0 bases to trimming and J lost 7 bases, with 10 bases between them. CDR3 sequence reads: CATSRDRVEQPQHF. In DNA, the CDR3 is TGTGCCACCAGCAGAGACAGGGTAGAGCAGCCCCAGCATTTT.

The gene calls are TRBV6-5 and TRBJ2-7; D gene uncertain. The V end was cut by 0 bases, the J end by 4 bases, with 13 bases between. Germline CDR1 is MNHEY and CDR2 is SVGAGI. CDR3 length: 15 amino acids. CDR3 bases: TGTGCCAGCAGTTACTCTTCAGCATCCATATACGAGCAGTACTTC. Encoded protein: CASSYSSASIYEQYF.

The chain combines TRBV19 with TRBJ1-5, with no clear D. Between the trimmed V and J ends, which lost 3 bases and 1 base, there was a span of 13 bases. This CDR3 has 16 residues. Germline CDR1 and CDR2: LNHDA and SQIVND (reference sequence). The CDR3 here is CASSIGGILSNQPQHF. For the CDR3, the DNA is TGTGCCAGTAGTATCGGCGGGATACTCAGCAATCAGCCCCAGCATTTT.

The CDR3 loop is CASSAPNVVKSEQYF. CDR3 DNA sequence: TGTGCCAGCAGCGCCCCTAACGTTGTGAAGTCTGAGCAGTACTTC. The chain recombines TRBV7-8 with TRBJ2-7; no firm D call. The V end lost 5 bases, the J end lost 7 bases, and 21 bases lay between the germline ends. Germline values: CDR1 SGHVS, CDR2 FQNEAQ. There are 15 residues in the CDR3.

The CDR3 DNA reads as TGTGCCATCAGTGAAGCAGACTACGAGCAGTACTTC. Translation gives CAISEADYEQYF. This sequence joins TRBV10-3 and TRBJ2-7; D call uncertain. The CDR3 loop spans 12 amino acids. The V end was cut by 3 bases, the J end by 3 bases, with 6 bases between. Germline lookup yields CDR1 ENHRY and CDR2 SYGVKD.

This clonotype was recorded a few times. This chain links TRBV28 with TRBJ2-3; TRBD2 agrees at 12 bases. The CDR3 contains 18 residues. The junction had 10 bases not matched to a gene; V was cut back by 2 bases and J by 4 bases. Germline lookup yields CDR1 MDHEN and CDR2 SYDVKM. The CDR3 here is CASSLRSSGGERADTQYF. The CDR3, as DNA: TGTGCCAGCAGTTTACGCTCTAGCGGGGGGGAGCGTGCAGATACGCAGTATTTT.

With respect to this clonotype: A much larger clone differs from this one at a single base, so this may be a read error. The rearrangement links TRBV7-8 to TRBJ1-4; D unresolved. Germline V gives CDR1 SGHVS, CDR2 FQNEAQ. This CDR3 contains 12 residues. The CDR3 is CASSPYEERLFF. Written as DNA, the CDR3 is TGTGCCAGCAGCCCGTACGAAGAAAGACTGTTTTTT.

This clonotype was counted once. V and J are TRBV4-1 and TRBJ2-5; D remains ambiguous. Trimming removed 0 bases at V and 4 bases at J, with 12 bases between. The germline gives CDR1 MGHRA, CDR2 YSYEKL. CDR3 length equals 15 residues. In DNA form, the CDR3 reads TGCGCCAGCAGCCAAGATCGGGCCCCGGGAGAGACCCAGTACTTC. Translating it yields CASSQDRAPGETQYF.

The chain combines TRBV6-8 with TRBJ2-2; D ambiguous. The CDR3 has 13 amino acids. CDR1 is MNHGY and CDR2 is SAAAGT in the germline V gene. V shed 7 bases and J shed 7 bases, with 13 bases lying between them. The CDR3 reads CASTLGTGGELFF. The CDR3 DNA is TGTGCCAGCACCTTGGGTACGGGCGGGGAGCTGTTTTTT.

The chain links TRBV4-1 to TRBJ1-5; 9 nucleotides align to TRBD1. Trimming at V came to 2 bases and at J to 5 bases, leaving 7 bases not matched to a gene. The CDR3 has 16 amino acids. Germline CDR1 reads MGHRA; CDR2 reads YSYEKL. The DNA of the CDR3 is TGCGCCAGCAGCCAAAAATTACAGGGGGCGGATCAGCCCCAGCATTTT. Translating gives CASSQKLQGADQPQHF.

This clonotype has just a few counts. The chain is built from TRBV6-1 and TRBJ2-1; 11 bases are shared with TRBD2. V shed 5 bases, J shed 5 bases, and the junction held 5 bases outside the gene matches. Germline CDR1 and CDR2: MNHNS and SASEGT. The CDR3 contains 15 residues. The CDR3 reads CASSRLAGTDNEQFF. Here the CDR3 DNA reads TGTGCCAGCAGTAGACTAGCGGGGACAGACAATGAGCAGTTCTTC.

The V call is TRBV7-2, the J call TRBJ2-7; unclear D gene. Germline V lookup: CDR1 SGHTA, CDR2 FQGNSA. V gave up 2 bases and J gave up 2 bases, with 19 bases separating them. This CDR3 region has 17 residues. DNA for the CDR3: TGTGCCAGCAGCTTAAGCCCCTCCGTACAGCGCCCCTACGAGCAGTACTTC. Protein product: CASSLSPSVQRPYEQYF. The entire variable domain, with the rest obtained from reference TRBV7-2 and TRBJ2-7, is as follows: GAGVSQSPSNKVTEKGKDVELRCDPISGHTALYWYRQSLGQGLEFLIYFQGNSAPDKSGLPSDRFSAERTGGSVSTLTIQRTQQEDSAVYLCASSLSPSVQRPYEQYFGPGTRLTVT.

In this sample, this clonotype turned up a few times. The chain employs TRBV7-8 and TRBJ2-7; TRBD2 aligns across 8 bases. In germline, CDR1 is SGHVS, CDR2 FQNEAQ. The CDR3 consists of 16 residues. The trim removed 1 base at V and 5 bases at J, leaving 10 bases unmatched. The CDR3 DNA sequence: TGTGCCAGCAGCTTAGTAGTGGCGGGGGGTTGGCACGAGCAGTACTTC. It translates to CASSLVVAGGWHEQYF.

This chain joins TRBV4-1 and TRBJ1-4; possibly TRBD1 for D (6 bases). The CDR3 is made up of 15 amino acids. Germline CDR1 is MGHRA and CDR2 is YSYEKL. V was cut by 1 base and J by 6 bases, with 12 bases left in between. This CDR3 is CASSQVNRVYEKLFF. CDR3 nucleotides: TGCGCCAGCAGCCAAGTCAACAGGGTCTATGAAAAACTGTTTTTT.